This T cell receptor beta chain was captured in a study of T cells in Graves' hyperthyroidism and ophthalmopathy. Study-level points and caveats: Most clonotypes that expanded in the thyroid above 0.001 also showed up in blood. Stable hyperthyroidism was told apart from ophthalmopathy by a model built on 13 V-J features.

Exclusion criteria comprised uncontrolled infection, other autoimmune disease, pregnancy or lactation. Based on clinical symptoms, serum thyroxine and TRAb, thyroid ultrasound and orbital computed tomography, diagnoses were reached. Notes on this clonotype: What it recognizes is unknown.

The investigators amplified TCR beta CDR3 regions from RNA transcripts. Researchers ran a first-round RT-PCR on the TCR CDR3 using the HTBI primer set. One entry per CDR3 protein results from TCRdb running MiXCR on the multiplex PCR reads. The sample yields around 660,000 distinct CDR3 sequences, about 45% seen once. CDR1 SGHNT and CDR2 YENEEA come from the germline V gene. V shed 6 bases and J 5 bases; nucleotides not matched to a gene: 13. This CDR3 has 16 residues. The sequenced sample was peripheral blood or thyroid tissue (not recorded which). The rearrangement joins TRBV11-3 to TRBJ1-2; the match to TRBD1 covers 9 bases. The receptor was derived from an adult man with Graves' disease, either hyperthyroidism or ophthalmopathy (not recorded which). CDR3 DNA: TGTGCCAGCAGTCGTTCCGGACAGGGGATTTTATATGGCTACACCTTC. Its translation is CASSRSGQGILYGYTF.